This TCR beta chain was documented in a study of blood T cell repertoires in COVID-19. Overall study context: COVID-19 samples collected from the United States, Italy and Spain covered acute and convalescent phases. Sample material is recorded as cDNA or gDNA derived from T cells, B-cell-depleted T cells, or PBMCs.

V was clipped by 5 bases and J by 6 bases; unmatched bases: 5. Germline lookup yields CDR1 SGHTA and CDR2 FQGTGA. The CDR3 totals 14 residues. Original data processing: Estimation of nucleated cell counts was performed using reference gene primer amplification. The method was immunoSEQ multiplex PCR; TCRdb's version includes in-frame clones alone and lacks a portion of them. V and J calls plus clone size are reproduced from that table; the DNA served to infer D and trimming. The sample has around 260,000 clones; roughly 86% are singletons. This chain uses TRBV7-3 with TRBJ2-1; 9 positions match TRBD1. This TCR came from a human donor in a cohort sampled during active COVID-19. Sample: peripheral blood. CDR3 sequence: CASSRTGVLNEQFF. The CDR3 bases are TGTGCCAGCAGCCGGACAGGGGTGCTCAATGAGCAGTTCTTC.